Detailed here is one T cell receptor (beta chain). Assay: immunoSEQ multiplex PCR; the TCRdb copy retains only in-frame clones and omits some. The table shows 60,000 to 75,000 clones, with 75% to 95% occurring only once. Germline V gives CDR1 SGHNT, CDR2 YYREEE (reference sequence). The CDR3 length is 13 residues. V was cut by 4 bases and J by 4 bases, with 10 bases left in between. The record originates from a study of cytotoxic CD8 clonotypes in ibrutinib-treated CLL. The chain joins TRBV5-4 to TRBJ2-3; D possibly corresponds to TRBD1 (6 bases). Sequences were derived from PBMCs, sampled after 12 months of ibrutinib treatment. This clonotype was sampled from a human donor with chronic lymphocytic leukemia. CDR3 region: CASSLQGADTQYF. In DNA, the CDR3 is TGTGCCAGCAGCCTACAGGGTGCAGATACGCAGTATTTT.